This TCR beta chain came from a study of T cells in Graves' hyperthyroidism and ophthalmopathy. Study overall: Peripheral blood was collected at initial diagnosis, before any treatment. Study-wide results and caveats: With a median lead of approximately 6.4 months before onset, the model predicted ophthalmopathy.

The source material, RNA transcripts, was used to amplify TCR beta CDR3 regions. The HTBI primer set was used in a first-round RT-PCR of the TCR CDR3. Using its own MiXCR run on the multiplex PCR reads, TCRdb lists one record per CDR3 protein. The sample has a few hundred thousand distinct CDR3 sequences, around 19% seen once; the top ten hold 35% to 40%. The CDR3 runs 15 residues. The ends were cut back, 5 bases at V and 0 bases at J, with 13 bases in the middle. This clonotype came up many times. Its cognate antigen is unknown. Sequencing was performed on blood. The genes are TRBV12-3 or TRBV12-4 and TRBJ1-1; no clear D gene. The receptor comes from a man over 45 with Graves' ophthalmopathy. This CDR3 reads CASSVYDRVNTEAFF. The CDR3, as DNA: TGTGCCAGCAGTGTATATGACCGGGTGAACACTGAAGCTTTCTTT.